The rows below give T cell receptor beta chains drawn from one sample of a study of post-analysis software for immune sequencing data. TCRdb re-called the PCR reads with MiXCR, one entry per CDR3 protein. This sample has 650,000 to 850,000 distinct CDR3 sequences; 40% to 55% occur once, and the top ten carry 4.9%. The sequencing input was blood. The receptor source for this set is a girl aged 5 to 17 with multiple sclerosis. The CDR3 runs from the conserved cysteine through the conserved F or W. D genes are given only for firm matches. Rows give clone size only sometimes, using once, few, many, or a class for an expanded clone.

v_call	d_call	j_call	clone_size	cdr3_nt	cdr3_aa
TRBV19	.	TRBJ1-1	.	TGTGCCAGTAAGACGACGGTGAACACTGAAGCTTTCTTT	CASKTTVNTEAFF
TRBV5-6	.	TRBJ1-4	.	TGTGCCAGCAGCTTGGTCAGGGAAGCAACTAATGAAAAACTGTTTTTT	CASSLVREATNEKLFF
TRBV3-1	TRBD2	TRBJ2-7	once	TGTGCCAGCAGCCCGAACCTTAGTGGGAGGGCCTACGAGCAGTACTTC	CASSPNLSGRAYEQYF
TRBV3-1	TRBD2	TRBJ2-7	.	TGTGCCAGCAGCCAATCCGGGACTAGCGGGGTAATTCAGTACTTC	CASSQSGTSGVIQYF
TRBV4-1	.	TRBJ1-2	.	TGCGCCAGCAGCCAAGGTGACAGATTCGACTCGGATGGCTGCACCTTC	CASSQGDRFDSDGCTF
TRBV20-1	.	TRBJ1-2	few	TGCAGTGCTAGAGGCCAGGAGGGAGCGGGCTATGGCTACACCTTC	CSARGQEGAGYGYTF
TRBV3-1	TRBD1	TRBJ2-1	.	TGTGCCAGCAGCCAAGTGGACAGGGTACTTTCCTACAATGAGCAGTTCTTC	CASSQVDRVLSYNEQFF
TRBV12-3/TRBV12-4	TRBD2	TRBJ2-7	.	TGTGCCAGCAGGAGGGCGGGAGGGCCTTTAAATGAGCAGTACTTC	CASRRAGGPLNEQYF
TRBV10-3	.	TRBJ1-1	.	TGTGCCATCAGTGTTAAAATACCGAACACTGAAGCTTTCTTT	CAISVKIPNTEAFF
TRBV3-1	TRBD1	TRBJ1-2	few	TGTGCCAGCAGCCCCAGCACAGGGGGCGACGGCTATGGCTACACCTTC	CASSPSTGGDGYGYTF
TRBV11-2	.	TRBJ2-3	.	TGTGCCAGCAGCCCTTCAGGGAGTTGGACAGATACGCAGTATTTT	CASSPSGSWTDTQYF
TRBV20-1	.	TRBJ2-1	.	TGCAGTGCTAGTTTCCGTGGCTTATACAATGAGCAGTTCTTC	CSASFRGLYNEQFF
TRBV7-2	TRBD2	TRBJ2-7	.	TGTGCCAGCAGTTTTACGGGACTAGCGGGAGTCGGCGAGCAGTACTTC	CASSFTGLAGVGEQYF
TRBV29-1	TRBD2	TRBJ2-1	few	TGCAGCGGAAAAAGCGGGAGGGCGGGTGAGCAGTTCTTC	CSGKSGRAGEQFF
TRBV4-2	TRBD2	TRBJ2-3	few	TGTGCCAGCAGCGGACTAGCGGGAGCCACAGATACGCAGTATTTT	CASSGLAGATDTQYF
TRBV15	TRBD2	TRBJ2-7	.	TGTGCCACCAGCAGAGACAGTCAGACAATGGGGGGGGTCTACGAGCAGTACTTC	CATSRDSQTMGGVYEQYF
TRBV10-3	.	TRBJ2-5	.	TGTGCCATCAGTGACGGAGGGAGTGCAGCAGAGACCCAGTACTTC	CAISDGGSAAETQYF
TRBV19	TRBD2	TRBJ2-1	.	TGTGCCAGTAGCAATAGCGGGAGGGGCTCCTACAATGAGCAGTTCTTC	CASSNSGRGSYNEQFF
TRBV6-5	TRBD1	TRBJ2-3	.	TGTGCCAGCAATGATGGACAGGGAAGCGATACGCAGTATTTT	CASNDGQGSDTQYF
TRBV3-1	.	TRBJ1-6	once	TGTGCCAGCAGCCAGGAACGGACGTACTCACCCCTCCACTTT	CASSQERTYSPLHF
TRBV20-1	TRBD2	TRBJ2-2	once	TGCAGTGCCAGGACTAGCTTTACCGGGGAGCTGTTTTTT	CSARTSFTGELFF
TRBV5-5	TRBD1	TRBJ2-7	.	TGTGCCAGCAGCCAAACAGGGGCCAACTCCTACGAGCAGTACTTC	CASSQTGANSYEQYF
TRBV5-1	TRBD2	TRBJ2-1	.	TGCGCCAGCAGCTCAGGGACTAGCCTCCACAATGAGCAGTTCTTC	CASSSGTSLHNEQFF
TRBV29-1	.	TRBJ2-1	.	TGCAGCGTTGAGGGGGGAGGCCCCTACAATGAGCAGTTCTTC	CSVEGGGPYNEQFF
TRBV10-2	.	TRBJ2-3	.	TGCGCCAGCACCTTAGATTCAGATACGCAGTATTTT	CASTLDSDTQYF
TRBV3-1	.	TRBJ2-3	few	TGTGCCAGCAGCCTTAGTTCGGATACGCAGTATTTT	CASSLSSDTQYF
TRBV29-1	.	TRBJ1-2	.	TGCAGCGTTGAAGGGCTAACAACCGGGCCTCCCTATGGCTACACCTTC	CSVEGLTTGPPYGYTF